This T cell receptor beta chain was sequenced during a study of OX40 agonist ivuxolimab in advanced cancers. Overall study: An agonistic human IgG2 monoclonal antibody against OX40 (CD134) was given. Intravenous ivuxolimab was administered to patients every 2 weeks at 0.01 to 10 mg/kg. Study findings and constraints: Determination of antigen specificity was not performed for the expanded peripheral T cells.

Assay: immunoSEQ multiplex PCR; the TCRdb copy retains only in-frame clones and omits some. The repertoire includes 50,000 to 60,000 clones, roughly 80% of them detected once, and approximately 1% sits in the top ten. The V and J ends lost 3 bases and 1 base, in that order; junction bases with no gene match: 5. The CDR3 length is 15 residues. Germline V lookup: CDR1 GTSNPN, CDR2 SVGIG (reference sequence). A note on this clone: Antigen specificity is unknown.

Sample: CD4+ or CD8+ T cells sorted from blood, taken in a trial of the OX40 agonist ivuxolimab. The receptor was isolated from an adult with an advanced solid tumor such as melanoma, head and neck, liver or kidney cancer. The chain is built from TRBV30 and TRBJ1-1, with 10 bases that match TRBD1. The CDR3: CAWRTGGAGNTEAFF. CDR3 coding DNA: TGTGCCTGGAGGACAGGGGGCGCGGGGAACACTGAAGCTTTCTTT.